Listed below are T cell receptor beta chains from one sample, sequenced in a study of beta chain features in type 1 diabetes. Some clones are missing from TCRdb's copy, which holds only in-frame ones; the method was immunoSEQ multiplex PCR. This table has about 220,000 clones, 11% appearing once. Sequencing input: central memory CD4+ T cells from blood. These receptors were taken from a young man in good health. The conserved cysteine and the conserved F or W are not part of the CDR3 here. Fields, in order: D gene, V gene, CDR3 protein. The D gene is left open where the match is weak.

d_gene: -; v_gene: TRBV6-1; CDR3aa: ASSEGEGNQPQH
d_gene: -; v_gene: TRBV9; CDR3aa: ASSVDMGRGELF
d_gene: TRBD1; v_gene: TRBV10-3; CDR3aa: ASTPRGQGADTQY
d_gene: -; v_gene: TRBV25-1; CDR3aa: ASSKEGSTDTQY
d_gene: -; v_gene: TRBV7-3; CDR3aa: ASSLRMNTEAF
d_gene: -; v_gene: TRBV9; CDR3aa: ASSVDLAHTDTQY
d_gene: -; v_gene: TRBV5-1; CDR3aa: ASSLDSYNEQF
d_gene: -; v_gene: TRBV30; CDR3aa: AWSRLYRGTGALRREGHEQY
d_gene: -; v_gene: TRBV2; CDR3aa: ASGLQRVQF
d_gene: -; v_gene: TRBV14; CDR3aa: ASSQAGAVRTIY
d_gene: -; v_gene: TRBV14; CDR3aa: ASSRTAFYGYGYT
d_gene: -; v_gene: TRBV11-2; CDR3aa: ASRQMGRETQY
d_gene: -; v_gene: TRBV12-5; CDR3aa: ASGLEVRRVQETQY
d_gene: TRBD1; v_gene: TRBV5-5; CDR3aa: ASSLDWDRVETQY
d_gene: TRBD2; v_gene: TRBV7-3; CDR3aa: ASSLGLAGPQQETQY
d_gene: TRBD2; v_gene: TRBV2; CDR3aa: ASSGLASHTDTQY
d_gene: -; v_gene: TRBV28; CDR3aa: AVLNGITEAF
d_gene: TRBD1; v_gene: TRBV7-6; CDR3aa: ASNLGQGTDTQY
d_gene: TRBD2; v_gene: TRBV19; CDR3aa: ASSILLAGGNEQF
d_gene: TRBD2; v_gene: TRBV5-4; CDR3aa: ASSWAGTRGANEQY
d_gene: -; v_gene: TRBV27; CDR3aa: ASTYVAGLAKNIQY
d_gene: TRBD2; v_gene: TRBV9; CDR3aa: ASSVGGLAGANEQF
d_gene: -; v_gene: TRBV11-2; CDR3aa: ASSSSAFSYNEQF
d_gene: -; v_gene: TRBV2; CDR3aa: ASSERGTGELF